The TCR beta chain described here comes from a study of neurological immune-mediated disorders. The V end lost 0 bases, the J end lost 3 bases, and 12 bases lay between the germline ends. Germline assignment: CDR1 LGHDT and CDR2 YNNKEL (reference sequence). CDR3 size: 15 residues. The cDNA was synthesized by means of template-switch 5'RACE, which was carried out with 10-nucleotide random UMIs. MiXCR, applied by TCRdb to the 5' RACE reads, yields one record per CDR3 protein. The repertoire includes around 79,000 distinct CDR3 sequences, around 14% of them detected once, and 6% to 7% sits in the top ten. Study-wide results and limits: Levels of TCR clonal expansion peaked in HTLV-1-associated myelopathy and reached their lowest in multiple sclerosis, under those of healthy controls. Because no CDR3 amino acid sequences were shared across subjects by expanded clones, private repertoires were suggested in all groups.

This clonotype showed up many times. Its matching antigen is unknown. The healthy controls volunteered at a blood bank in Maryland, USA. This receptor was taken from a woman aged 45 to 65 in good health. Sample: PBMCs. The rearrangement joins TRBV3-1 to TRBJ2-7; no definite D call. In DNA, the CDR3 is TGTGCCAGCAGCCAAGATGGCGGCAGCTACTACGAGCAGTACTTC. Translating gives CASSQDGGSYYEQYF.